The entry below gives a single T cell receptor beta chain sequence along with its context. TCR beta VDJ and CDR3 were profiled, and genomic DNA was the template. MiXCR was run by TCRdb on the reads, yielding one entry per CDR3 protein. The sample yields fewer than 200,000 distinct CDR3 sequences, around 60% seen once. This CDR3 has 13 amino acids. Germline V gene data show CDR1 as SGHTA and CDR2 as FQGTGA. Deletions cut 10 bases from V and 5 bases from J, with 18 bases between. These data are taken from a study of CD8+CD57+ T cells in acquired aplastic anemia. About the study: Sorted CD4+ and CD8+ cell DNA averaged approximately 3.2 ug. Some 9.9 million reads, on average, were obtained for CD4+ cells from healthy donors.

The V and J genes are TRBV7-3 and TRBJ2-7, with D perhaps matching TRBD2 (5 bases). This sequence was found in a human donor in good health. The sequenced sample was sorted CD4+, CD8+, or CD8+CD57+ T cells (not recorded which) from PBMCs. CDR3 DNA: TGTGCCATCAAGGGCGGGCTAGCTGACGAGCAGTACTTC. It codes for CAIKGGLADEQYF.